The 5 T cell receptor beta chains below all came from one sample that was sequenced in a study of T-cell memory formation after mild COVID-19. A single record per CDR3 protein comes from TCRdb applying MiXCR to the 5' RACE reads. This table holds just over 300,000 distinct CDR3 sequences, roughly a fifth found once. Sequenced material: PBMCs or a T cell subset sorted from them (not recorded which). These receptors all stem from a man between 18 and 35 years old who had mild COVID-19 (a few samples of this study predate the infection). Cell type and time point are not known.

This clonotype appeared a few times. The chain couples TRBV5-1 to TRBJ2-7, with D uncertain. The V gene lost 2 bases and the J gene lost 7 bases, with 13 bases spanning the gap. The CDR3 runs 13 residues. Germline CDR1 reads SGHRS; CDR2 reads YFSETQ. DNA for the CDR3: TGCGCCAGCAGCTTTTCCCCAACGTGGGAGCAGTACTTC. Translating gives CASSFSPTWEQYF.

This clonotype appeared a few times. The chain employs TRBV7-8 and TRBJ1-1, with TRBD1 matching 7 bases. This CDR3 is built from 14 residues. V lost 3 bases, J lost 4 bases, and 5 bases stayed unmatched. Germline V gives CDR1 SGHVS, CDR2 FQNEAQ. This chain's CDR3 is CASSFHRGITEAFF. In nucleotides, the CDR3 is TGTGCCAGCAGCTTCCACAGGGGAATCACTGAAGCTTTCTTT.

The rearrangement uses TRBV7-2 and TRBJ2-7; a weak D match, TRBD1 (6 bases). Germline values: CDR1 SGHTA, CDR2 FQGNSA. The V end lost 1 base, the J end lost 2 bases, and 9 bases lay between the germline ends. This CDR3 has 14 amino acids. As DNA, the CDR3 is TGTGCCAGCAGCTTAGAACAGGGCCCCTACGAGCAGTACGTC. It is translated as CASSLEQGPYEQYV.

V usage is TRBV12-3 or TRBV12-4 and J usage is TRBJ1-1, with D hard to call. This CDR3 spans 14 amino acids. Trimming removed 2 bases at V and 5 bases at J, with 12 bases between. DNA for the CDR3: TGTGCCAGCAGTTTACTCACCCTGGGGACTGAAGCTTTCTTT. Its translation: CASSLLTLGTEAFF.

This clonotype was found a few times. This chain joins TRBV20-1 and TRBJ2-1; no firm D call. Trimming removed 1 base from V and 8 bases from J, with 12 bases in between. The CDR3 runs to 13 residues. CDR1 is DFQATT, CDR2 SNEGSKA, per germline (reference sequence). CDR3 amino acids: CSARGNTYYEQFF. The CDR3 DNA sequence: TGCAGTGCTAGAGGCAACACCTATTATGAGCAGTTCTTC.